These 27 T cell receptor beta chains originate from one sample sequenced in a study of blood T cells in healthy people across ages. The second PCR ran about 6 to 12 cycles with a sample-barcoded 5' primer and J-beta primers. Using its own MiXCR run on the 5' RACE reads, TCRdb lists one record per CDR3 protein. The table lists fewer than 900,000 distinct CDR3 sequences, around 36% of them singletons, with 13% in the top ten. Sequenced material: blood. Receptors originate from a man younger than 35 in good health.

This rearrangement joins TRBV25-1 to TRBJ1-1, with TRBD1 as a possible D gene (6 bases). Trimming took off 4 bases at V and 0 bases at J, with 9 bases between the two ends. CDR3 length equals 14 residues. The germline gives CDR1 MGHDK, CDR2 SYGVNS. The CDR3 sequence: CASSGTDLNTEAFF. CDR3 DNA sequence: TGTGCCAGCAGTGGGACAGACTTGAACACTGAAGCTTTCTTT. Complete variable domain (other parts from reference TRBV25-1 and TRBJ1-1): EADIYQTPRYLVIGTGKKITLECSQTMGHDKMYWYQQDPGMELHLIHYSYGVNSTEKGDLSSESTVSRIRTEHFPLTLESARPSHTSQYLCASSGTDLNTEAFFGQGTRLTVV.

The V and J genes are TRBV12-3 or TRBV12-4 and TRBJ1-2, with 8 bases fitting TRBD1. CDR3 length equals 14 residues. Trimming took 5 bases from V and 10 from J; bases not matched to a gene: 12. This CDR3 is CASSPSSGTGVYTF. As DNA, the CDR3 is TGTGCCAGCAGTCCGTCCTCCGGGACAGGCGTCTACACCTTC.

In its sample, this clonotype was seen a few times. This chain connects TRBV5-1 to TRBJ2-7; TRBD2 agrees at 8 bases. CDR1 and CDR2 (germline): SGHRS, YFSETQ. This CDR3 has 15 amino acids. The V segment lost 2 bases and the J segment 7 bases; nucleotides outside the gene matches: 11. CDR3 loop: CASSFASGGTNEQYF. The CDR3 DNA reads as TGCGCCAGCAGCTTTGCCAGCGGGGGTACGAATGAGCAGTACTTC.

V gene TRBV7-2 combines with J gene TRBJ1-2; possibly TRBD1 for D (5 bases). Trimming left V 2 bases short and J 0 bases short, with 13 bases between. The germline CDR1 and CDR2 sequences are SGHTA and FQGNSA. The CDR3 runs 16 residues. CDR3: CASSLSGTGPNYGYTF. The CDR3 bases are TGTGCCAGCAGCTTATCGGGAACGGGACCTAACTATGGCTACACCTTC.

Regarding this clonotype: The junction differs from germline at one of its ends, possibly a read error. The genes are TRBV6-5 and TRBJ1-4; unclear D gene. The CDR3 consists of 16 residues. Germline lookup yields CDR1 MNHEY and CDR2 SVGAGI. CDR3 sequence reads: CASRLRFGSTNEKLFF. CDR3 DNA sequence: TGTGCCAGCAGGCTCCGATTTGGGTCAACGAATGAAAAACTGTTTTTT.

This clonotype occurred a few times. The chain links TRBV18 to TRBJ1-1, with 8 bases lining up with TRBD1. J gave up 1 base and V 0 bases, and 4 bases lay outside the gene matches. There are 16 residues in the CDR3. From germline, CDR1 is KGHSH and CDR2 LQKENI. Here the CDR3 DNA reads TGTGCCAGCTCACCACCCACCGGGACAGGGAACACTGAAGCTTTCTTT. Translation: CASSPPTGTGNTEAFF.

The chain is built from TRBV6-2 or TRBV6-3 and TRBJ1-5; D unclear. Trimming removed 8 bases at V and 4 bases at J, with 15 bases between. CDR3 length: 14 amino acids. Germline lookup yields CDR1 MNHEY and CDR2 SVGEGT. The CDR3 DNA sequence: TGTGCCAGCTCCGTCGGCTGGATTAATCAGCCCCAGCATTTT. This translates into CASSVGWINQPQHF.

This clonotype turned up a few times. The rearrangement links TRBV6-6 to TRBJ1-5; D remains unclear. V lost 7 bases, J lost 0 bases, and 13 bases lay in between. The CDR3 consists of 15 residues. Germline V lookup: CDR1 MNHNY, CDR2 SVGAGI (reference sequence). For the CDR3, the DNA is TGTGCCAGCATAGTAGGGCAATATAGCAATCAGCCCCAGCATTTT. This translates into CASIVGQYSNQPQHF.

V and J are TRBV7-9 and TRBJ2-7; a possible D gene is TRBD1 (5 bases). The CDR3 consists of 14 residues. The germline V and J ends were trimmed by 3 bases and 5 bases, with 14 bases remaining between them. Looked up from germline, CDR1 is SEHNR and CDR2 is FQNEAQ (reference sequence). The CDR3 DNA reads as TGTGCCAGCAGCTTCTCAGGGAAAATCCACGAGCAGTACTTC. This sequence encodes CASSFSGKIHEQYF.

The count of this clonotype is one. V is TRBV29-1 and J is TRBJ2-5; tentative D call: TRBD2 (6 bases). Germline assignment: CDR1 SQVTM and CDR2 ANQGSEA. V was trimmed by 4 bases and J by 7 bases, leaving 19 bases between them. This CDR3 spans 14 amino acids. CDR3 DNA: TGCAGCGTTGCGGGCAGGGACTTGGAAGGGACCCAGTACTTC. Its translation is CSVAGRDLEGTQYF.

At least ten counts were recorded for this clonotype. The chain is built from TRBV12-3 or TRBV12-4 and TRBJ2-5; D call uncertain. Trimming cost V 6 bases and J 7 bases, with 12 bases left between them. This CDR3 has 12 amino acids. As DNA, the CDR3 is TGTGCCAGCAGCAAAGATAGAGCGACCCAGTACTTC. The encoded protein is CASSKDRATQYF.

This clonotype was counted many times. The chain joins TRBV9 to TRBJ2-3; D is perhaps TRBD2 (5 bases). This CDR3 contains 13 residues. Deletions cut 2 bases from V and 3 bases from J, with 7 bases between. The germline V gene encodes CDR1 SGDLS and CDR2 YYNGEE. The DNA for the CDR3 is TGTGCCAGCAGCGTTCCGGGGACAGATACGCAGTATTTT. Translating gives CASSVPGTDTQYF.

This clonotype was recorded a few times. The chain recombines TRBV12-3 or TRBV12-4 with TRBJ2-7; the D gene is possibly TRBD1 (6 bases). Deletions cut 4 bases from V and 3 bases from J, with 13 bases between. There are 14 residues in the CDR3. DNA of the CDR3: TGTGCCAGCAGTTCCGGGACAACCAGCTACGAGCAGTACTTC. Its translation is CASSSGTTSYEQYF.

This clonotype was counted between two and nine times. V gene TRBV11-2 combines with J gene TRBJ2-1, with TRBD2 matching 9 bases. The CDR3 contains 17 residues. Germline assignment: CDR1 SGHAT and CDR2 FQNNGV. The V and J ends lost 2 bases and 4 bases, in that order; junction bases with no gene match: 9. The CDR3, as DNA: TGTGCCAGCAGCTTATTGGGGAGCGGGGGGTTGTACAATGAGCAGTTCTTC. The encoded protein is CASSLLGSGGLYNEQFF.

This clonotype was counted at least ten times. The DNA for the CDR3 is TGCAGTGTTAATAGGGGACCTGCGACAGATACGCAGTATTTT. Translation gives CSVNRGPATDTQYF. The V call is TRBV20-1, the J call TRBJ2-3; either TRBD1 or TRBD2 may supply D (5 bases each). Germline CDR1 is DFQATT and CDR2 is SNEGSKA (reference sequence). The CDR3 sequence is 14 residues long. V gave up 7 bases and J gave up 3 bases, with 17 bases separating them.

The V gene is TRBV27, the J gene TRBJ2-1; TRBD2 agrees at 10 bases. Trimming cost V 8 bases and J 5 bases; bases outside gene matches: 9. This CDR3 has 15 residues. Per germline, CDR1 MNHEY and CDR2 SMNVEV (reference sequence). The CDR3 DNA sequence: TGTGCCAGCGCCGGAGAAGCGGGGGGGAACAATGAGCAGTTCTTC. This sequence encodes CASAGEAGGNNEQFF.

This clonotype was seen more than once but under ten times. CDR3 amino acids: CASSFEGDGYTF. CDR3 coding DNA: TGTGCCAGCAGCTTCGAAGGGGATGGCTACACCTTC. V gene TRBV11-2 combines with J gene TRBJ1-2, with D tentatively TRBD1 (5 bases). Trimming cost V 3 bases and J 6 bases, with 8 bases left between them. The germline CDR1 and CDR2 sequences are SGHAT and FQNNGV. The CDR3 length is 12 residues.

The rearrangement uses TRBV7-2 and TRBJ2-1, with D possibly being TRBD2 (6 bases). V was clipped by 5 bases and J by 0 bases, with 23 bases between them. Germline CDR1 and CDR2: SGHTA and FQGNSA. This CDR3 has 19 amino acids. DNA of the CDR3: TGTGCCAGCAGCCCCAAGGACTATATCCCACTGAGCTCCTACAATGAGCAGTTCTTC. Translation: CASSPKDYIPLSSYNEQFF.

This clonotype has just a few counts. This sequence joins TRBV20-1 and TRBJ2-2; TRBD1 or TRBD2 may be the D gene (5 bases each). Trimming removed 7 bases at V and 5 bases at J, with 14 bases between. This CDR3 region has 13 residues. Germline values: CDR1 DFQATT, CDR2 SNEGSKA (reference sequence). The CDR3 loop is CSGRAGPTGELFF. For the CDR3, the DNA is TGCAGTGGGCGGGCAGGGCCTACCGGGGAGCTGTTTTTT.

The rearrangement links TRBV27 to TRBJ2-5; weak D call: TRBD1 (6 bases). The J call may not be correct, given that the DNA end is closer to TRBJ2-7. This CDR3 region has 12 residues. Per germline, CDR1 MNHEY and CDR2 SMNVEV (reference sequence). CDR3 nucleotides: TGTGCCAGCGGACAGACGAATTACGAGCAGTACTTC. Its translation: CASGQTNYEQYF.

With regard to this clonotype: Being one base from a much bigger clone, this may be a read error. This chain connects TRBV29-1 to TRBJ2-1; D unclear. Germline V gene data show CDR1 as SQVTM and CDR2 as ANQGSEA. Trimming removed 6 bases from V and 2 bases from J, with 8 bases in between. The CDR3 is 12 residues long. CDR3 protein: CSVWVPYNEQFF. The CDR3 region has the DNA TGCAGCGTATGGGTCCCCTACAATGAGCAGTTCTTC.

The sample holds one count of this clonotype. The CDR3 region has the DNA TGCGCCAGCAGCTTGGGTCAGAGTGTCAGGACTGAAGCTTTCTTT. Protein product: CASSLGQSVRTEAFF. V gene TRBV5-1 combines with J gene TRBJ1-1; D ambiguous. CDR1 SGHRS and CDR2 YFSETQ come from the germline V gene. CDR3 size: 15 residues. V was cut by 0 bases and J by 5 bases, with 14 bases left in between.

The chain carries TRBV5-1 and TRBJ2-5; 9 bases align to TRBD1. V lost 2 bases, J lost 0 bases, and 2 bases stayed unmatched. CDR1 is SGHRS and CDR2 is YFSETQ in the germline V gene. The CDR3 runs 15 residues. CDR3 amino acids: CASSLQGADQETQYF. The CDR3 region has the DNA TGCGCCAGCAGCTTACAGGGGGCAGACCAAGAGACCCAGTACTTC.

A remark on this clonotype: Just one base apart from a much larger clone, this may be a read error. This sequence joins TRBV12-3 or TRBV12-4 and TRBJ1-2; 8 nucleotides match TRBD1. The CDR3 is made up of 14 amino acids. The CDR3 protein is CTSSQTGVGYGYTF. CDR3 nucleotide sequence: TGTACCAGCAGTCAGACAGGGGTCGGATATGGCTACACCTTC.

J is TRBJ2-3 and V is TRBV2; D is ambiguous. Deletions cut 4 bases from V and 4 bases from J, with 6 bases between. This CDR3 contains 12 residues. Germline values: CDR1 SNHLY, CDR2 FYNNEI. The CDR3 sequence: CASSGWPDTQYF. The DNA for the CDR3 is TGTGCCAGCAGTGGCTGGCCAGATACGCAGTATTTT.

The chain links TRBV7-9 to TRBJ1-1, with TRBD1 as a possible D gene (6 bases). V lost 5 bases to trimming and J lost 5 bases, with 9 bases between them. Germline V gene sequence: CDR1 SEHNR, CDR2 FQNEAQ (reference sequence). This CDR3 region has 12 residues. For the CDR3, the DNA is TGTGCCAGCAGCCGGACAGAAACTGAAGCTTTCTTT. It specifies CASSRTETEAFF.

The chain joins TRBV2 to TRBJ2-7, with TRBD2 matching 16 bases. The DNA matches TRBJ2-5 better at its end, which makes the J call doubtful. CDR3 length: 16 amino acids. The germline V gene has CDR1 SNHLY and CDR2 FYNNEI. The CDR3 is CASTLGGLAGGETQYF. CDR3 coding DNA: TGTGCCAGCACCCTCGGGGGACTAGCGGGAGGGGAGACCCAGTACTTC.